Each of the 2 T cell receptor beta chains below was sequenced from the same sample in a study of glioma-infiltrating T cells after dendritic cell vaccination. Here immunoSEQ multiplex PCR was the method, and the copy in TCRdb shows in-frame clones only, minus some. Of around 90,000 clones listed, about 79% are singletons. Sequencing was performed on blood, taken before dendritic cell vaccination. These receptors all stem from a human donor with glioblastoma.

V gene TRBV18 combines with J gene TRBJ2-2, with no clear D. The germline V and J ends were trimmed by 2 bases and 2 bases, with 6 bases remaining between them. CDR1 and CDR2 from the germline V gene are KGHSH and LQKENI. The length of the CDR3 is 14 residues. DNA of the CDR3: TGTGCCAGCTCACCAGTCGTCAACACCGGGGAGCTGTTTTTT. It specifies CASSPVVNTGELFF.

The chain recombines TRBV7-2 with TRBJ2-5; 8 positions agree with TRBD2. Germline lookup yields CDR1 SGHTA and CDR2 FQGNSA. J gave up 1 base and V 2 bases, and 9 bases lay outside the gene matches. CDR3 length: 17 residues. This chain's CDR3 is CASSLPGVAGPQETQYF. As DNA, the CDR3 is TGTGCCAGCAGCTTACCCGGGGTAGCGGGGCCCCAAGAGACCCAGTACTTC.